The clone carrying this T cell receptor (beta chain) has more than one count but fewer than ten. Its antigen is not known. The source of the sample is a study of blood T cells in healthy people across ages. General study findings and limits: Unsorted PBMC input precluded a conclusive naive versus antigen-experienced comparison.

Primed by a sample-barcoded 5' primer and a J-beta primer mix, a second PCR proceeded for about 6 to 12 cycles. TCRdb reprocessed the 5' RACE reads with MiXCR, giving one entry per CDR3 protein. Of about 930,000 distinct CDR3 sequences detected, almost 30% appear once; the ten largest clones hold about 10%. The J segment lost 2 bases and the V segment lost 9 bases, leaving 7 bases of the junction unmatched. The CDR3 has 14 amino acids. Per the germline V gene, CDR1 is SEHNR and CDR2 is FQNEAQ (reference sequence). This sample was also put to use in a study of T cells of mothers and their children. That investigation notes: The study sampled a few healthy Caucasian mothers and their six children.

The material sequenced was blood. The chain joins TRBV7-9 to TRBJ2-7; 10 bases are shared with TRBD1. The TCR originated in a woman aged 40 to 50 in good health. The CDR3 region is CASIDGTGAYEQYF. The CDR3 nucleotides are TGTGCCAGTATTGACGGGACAGGGGCCTACGAGCAGTACTTC.